Listed below are T cell receptor beta chains from one sample, sequenced in a study of T cell responses to AZD1222 COVID-19 vaccine. The protocol was immunoSEQ multiplex PCR, while the TCRdb copy is restricted to in-frame clones and leaves out a portion. The sample consists of 150,000 to 200,000 clones, around 87% of them appearing once. Sequenced here: peripheral blood, sampled 28 days after the second AZD1222 dose. These receptor sequences come from an adult who received the AZD1222 COVID-19 vaccine. The CDR3 runs from the conserved cysteine through the conserved F or W. Each record gives: V gene, clone size, J gene, D gene, CDR3 protein, CDR3 DNA. The D gene is left open where the match is weak. Not every row has a clone size; where given, it reads once, few, many or a size class.

TRBV6-5	once	TRBJ1-1	NA	CASSYSRQGNTEAFF	TGTGCCAGCAGTTACTCGCGGCAGGGGAACACTGAAGCTTTCTTT
TRBV4-3	NA	TRBJ1-5	NA	CASSQDRYQPQHF	TGCGCCAGCAGCCAAGATAGGTATCAGCCCCAGCATTTT
TRBV29-1	NA	TRBJ2-1	TRBD2	CSVVRGEEEQFF	TGCAGCGTTGTCCGGGGGGAGGAGGAGCAGTTCTTC
TRBV5-8	NA	TRBJ2-5	TRBD2	CASSSSGMGETQYF	TGTGCCAGCAGCTCTAGCGGGATGGGGGAGACCCAGTACTTC
TRBV6-5	NA	TRBJ1-1	TRBD1	CASSFAGGAEAFF	TGTGCCAGCAGTTTCGCAGGGGGAGCTGAAGCTTTCTTT
TRBV5-1	NA	TRBJ1-1	TRBD1	CASSPGQGASEAFF	TGCGCCAGCAGCCCGGGACAGGGGGCGAGTGAAGCTTTCTTT
TRBV4-1	NA	TRBJ1-1	NA	CASSQGGIMNTEAFF	TGCGCCAGCAGCCAAGGGGGCATCATGAACACTGAAGCTTTCTTT
TRBV4-1	NA	TRBJ1-2	NA	CASSPQLLWGSANYGYTF	TGCGCCAGCAGCCCCCAACTTTTATGGGGATCGGCCAACTATGGCTACACCTTC
TRBV9	NA	TRBJ1-2	NA	CASSSPHRGPYGYTF	TGTGCCAGCAGCAGCCCCCACCGGGGTCCCTATGGCTACACCTTC
TRBV5-8	NA	TRBJ1-4	NA	CASSLASPRAEKLFF	TGTGCCAGCAGCTTGGCCTCCCCCAGGGCGGAAAAACTGTTTTTT
TRBV7-9	NA	TRBJ1-1	TRBD1	CASSRPDRDAFF	TGTGCCAGCAGCCGACCAGACAGGGACGCTTTCTTT